These 25 T cell receptor beta chains originate from one sample sequenced in a study of quantifying T cell responses using KT2 cells. Overall study: TCR alpha and beta constant-region primers primed reverse transcription of RNA.

The cDNA 3' end received a ligated oligonucleotide with a UMI. An equimolar mix of RC1.1 and RC1.2 primed the beta chain across TRBC1 and TRBC2. TCRdb processed the UMI-ligation and nested PCR reads anew with MiXCR; each CDR3 protein has one entry. The sample has approximately 60,000 distinct CDR3 sequences; 9% to 15% are singletons. Sequencing input: PBMCs spiked with cells of the T cell clone KT2. The receptors were sampled from a human donor.

This clonotype was recorded a few times. This chain connects TRBV6-5 to TRBJ2-3; 12 positions agree with TRBD2. This CDR3 region has 14 residues. Losses at the gene ends were 9 bases for V and 6 bases for J; bases not matched to a gene: 7. Germline V gives CDR1 MNHEY, CDR2 SVGAGI. The CDR3 DNA reads TGTGCCAGGGCTAGCGGGGGGGCCGGTGATACGCAGTATTTT. Protein sequence: CARASGGAGDTQYF.

Only a few counts were recorded for this clonotype. The chain combines TRBV2 with TRBJ1-2, with D unclear. Germline V gives CDR1 SNHLY, CDR2 FYNNEI. Trimming stripped 6 bases from V and 5 bases from J, with 7 bases between. This CDR3 is 11 amino acids long. The CDR3 sequence is CASSAEYGYTF. CDR3 DNA: TGTGCCAGCAGCGCGGAGTATGGCTACACCTTC.

This clonotype was seen at least ten times. The rearrangement joins TRBV9 to TRBJ1-2; D is undetermined. V dropped 3 bases and J dropped 5 bases, with 11 bases sitting between them. The CDR3 is made up of 13 amino acids. Germline assignment: CDR1 SGDLS and CDR2 YYNGEE. The CDR3: CASSGYSIYGYTF. The CDR3 DNA sequence: TGTGCCAGCAGCGGCTACAGCATTTATGGCTACACCTTC. Using reference TRBV9 and TRBJ1-2 for the parts outside the CDR3, the full variable domain is DSGVTQTPKHLITATGQRVTLRCSPRSGDLSVYWYQQSLDQGLQFLIQYYNGEERAKGNILERFSAQQFPDLHSELNLSSLELGDSALYFCASSGYSIYGYTFGSGTRLTVV.

To note about this clonotype: A much larger clone sits a single nucleotide away, making a read error possible. The genes are TRBV6-6 and TRBJ1-5, with no clear D. Trimming took 5 bases from V and 2 from J, leaving 13 bases between them. The CDR3 length is 15 residues. The germline CDR1 and CDR2 sequences are MNHNY and SVGAGI (reference sequence). CDR3 in amino acids: CASSNTTHGNQPQHF. The CDR3 region has the DNA TGTGCCAGCAGTAACACCACACATGGCAATCAGCCCCAGCATTTT.

This clonotype was found many times. J is TRBJ2-7 and V is TRBV4-2; D perhaps matches TRBD1 (6 bases). CDR1 and CDR2 from the germline V gene are LGHNA and YNFKEQ. V was clipped by 0 bases and J by 3 bases, with 15 bases between them. The CDR3 has 16 amino acids. CDR3 DNA: TGTGCCAGCAGCCAAGAAGGACAGTCCCAACTCTACGAGCAGTACTTC. This encodes CASSQEGQSQLYEQYF.

This clonotype was counted only a few times. This chain connects TRBV5-4 to TRBJ2-1; TRBD2 matches 7 bases. With V trimmed by 1 base and J by 7 bases, 2 bases remained unmatched. The CDR3 consists of 13 residues. Germline CDR1 is SGHNT and CDR2 is YYREEE (reference sequence). DNA for the CDR3: TGTGCCAGCAGCTTGCTCGGGGGGAATGAGCAGTTCTTC. Translating gives CASSLLGGNEQFF.

This clonotype was seen only a few times. The chain employs TRBV29-1 and TRBJ2-1; 7 bases align to TRBD1. CDR3 length: 16 residues. Trimming removed 1 base from V and 10 bases from J; junction bases left unmatched: 16. Germline CDR1 is SQVTM and CDR2 is ANQGSEA. The CDR3 protein is CSVEVLQARQGGEQFF. The CDR3 nucleotides are TGCAGCGTTGAAGTCCTTCAAGCTCGACAGGGTGGCGAGCAGTTCTTC.

The rearrangement uses TRBV29-1 and TRBJ2-2, with D unresolved. This CDR3 comprises 13 residues. Trimming left V 4 bases short and J 3 bases short, with 9 bases between. CDR1 SQVTM and CDR2 ANQGSEA come from the germline V gene. The CDR3 reads CSVALGDTGELFF. DNA of the CDR3: TGCAGCGTTGCCCTAGGTGACACCGGGGAGCTGTTTTTT.

The CDR3 region has the DNA TGTGCCACCACCCCCGAAAACTATGGCTACACCTTC. It specifies CATTPENYGYTF. V is TRBV24-1 and J is TRBJ1-2; D gene unclear. The V gene's germline CDR1 is KGHDR and CDR2 SFDVKD. Trimming cost V 8 bases and J 2 bases, with 8 bases left between them. The CDR3 runs to 12 residues.

V is TRBV12-3 or TRBV12-4 and J is TRBJ1-2; a possible D gene is TRBD1 (6 bases). V was pared by 3 bases and J by 8 bases, with 13 bases between. The CDR3 sequence is 13 residues long. DNA of the CDR3: TGTGCCAGCAGTTTGGGCAGGGGTGGAGGCTACACCTTC. Its protein product is CASSLGRGGGYTF.

This chain joins TRBV2 and TRBJ1-2; D not certain. CDR1 SNHLY and CDR2 FYNNEI come from the germline V gene. V dropped 2 bases and J dropped 7 bases, with 11 bases sitting between them. The CDR3 consists of 13 residues. The DNA of the CDR3 is TGTGCCAGCAGTGAAAAACGGATCGGTGGCTACACCTTC. Its translation: CASSEKRIGGYTF.

V usage is TRBV10-2 and J usage is TRBJ1-6; D unresolved. Germline values: CDR1 WSHSY, CDR2 SAAADI. The CDR3 totals 12 residues. With 4 bases removed from V and 7 bases from J, the gap between germline ends came to 5 bases. CDR3 DNA: TGCGCCAGCAGTGGATCGAATTCACCCCTCCACTTT. The encoded protein is CASSGSNSPLHF.

This chain joins TRBV4-2 and TRBJ2-5; 13 nucleotides match TRBD2. Germline loops: CDR1 LGHNA, CDR2 YNFKEQ. This CDR3 region has 18 residues. V gave up 1 base and J gave up 0 bases; unmatched junction bases: 5. CDR3 sequence (DNA): TGTGCCAGCAGCCAAGGGACTAGCGGGGGAGTATACCAAGAGACCCAGTACTTC. Its translation: CASSQGTSGGVYQETQYF.

V and J are TRBV12-3 or TRBV12-4 and TRBJ2-7; 12 bases are shared with TRBD2. V gave up 3 bases and J gave up 4 bases; unmatched junction bases: 7. This CDR3 is built from 16 residues. This CDR3 is CASSFGLAGSSYEQYF. The CDR3 bases are TGTGCCAGCAGTTTTGGACTAGCGGGAAGTAGTTACGAGCAGTACTTC.

The rearrangement joins TRBV4-2 to TRBJ2-7; no definite D call. Between the trimmed V and J ends, which lost 6 bases and 2 bases, there was a span of 14 bases. Per the germline V gene, CDR1 is LGHNA and CDR2 is YNFKEQ. The CDR3 is made up of 14 amino acids. The CDR3 nucleotides read TGTGCCAGCAGATCCTCGGGTGGCGCCTACGAGCAGTACTTC. Translated: CASRSSGGAYEQYF.

The genes are TRBV25-1 and TRBJ2-7; D gene ambiguous. Trimming pared 0 bases from V and 2 bases from J, leaving 8 bases between. The CDR3 runs 14 residues. Germline V gene data show CDR1 as MGHDK and CDR2 as SYGVNS. The CDR3 nucleotides read TGTGCCAGCAGTGAATATCTCCGAACCTACGAGCAGTACTTC. This sequence encodes CASSEYLRTYEQYF.

In its sample, this clonotype was seen a few times. The genes are TRBV2 and TRBJ2-1, with TRBD2 identical over 9 bases. Losses at the gene ends were 3 bases for V and 2 bases for J; bases not matched to a gene: 11. CDR3 length: 18 residues. In germline, CDR1 is SNHLY, CDR2 FYNNEI. CDR3 residues: CASSDSERGAAAYNEQFF. The CDR3 DNA is TGTGCCAGCAGTGATTCGGAGCGGGGGGCCGCCGCCTACAATGAGCAGTTCTTC.

The chain uses TRBV5-6 and TRBJ2-5; either TRBD1 or TRBD2 may supply D (5 bases each). CDR1 is SGHDT and CDR2 is YYEEEE in the germline V gene. CDR3 length equals 14 residues. V lost 4 bases and J 5 bases, leaving 15 bases between the germline ends. The DNA for the CDR3 is TGTGCCAGCAGCCTCGGGACCCCGGGGGAGACCCAGTACTTC. Translating it yields CASSLGTPGETQYF.

V is TRBV2 and J is TRBJ2-1, with D possibly matching TRBD1 (5 bases). Germline V gives CDR1 SNHLY, CDR2 FYNNEI. The CDR3 sequence is 14 residues long. Trimming took 7 bases from V and 9 from J, leaving 19 bases between them. In DNA form, the CDR3 reads TGTGCCAGCACCTCCTCCCTCCGTAGGGGTGAGCAGTTCTTC. Protein sequence: CASTSSLRRGEQFF.

This clonotype was seen more than once but under ten times. The chain has TRBV12-3 or TRBV12-4 and TRBJ1-6, with D perhaps TRBD1 (5 bases). The V and J ends lost 3 bases and 2 bases respectively, with 11 bases between them. This CDR3 spans 16 amino acids. The CDR3 DNA reads TGTGCCAGCAGTTTGTCAGGGCGCCCCTATAATTCACCCCTCCACTTT. It codes for CASSLSGRPYNSPLHF.

V usage is TRBV5-1 and J usage is TRBJ2-3; D might be TRBD1 (6 bases). The germline CDR1 and CDR2 sequences are SGHRS and YFSETQ. The ends were cut back, 4 bases at V and 1 base at J, with 19 bases in the middle. The CDR3 has 17 amino acids. For the CDR3, the DNA is TGCGCCAGCAGCCAAAGCAGGGGCGGGTTGGGCACAGATACGCAGTATTTT. Its protein is CASSQSRGGLGTDTQYF.

The chain recombines TRBV6-6 with TRBJ1-3; unclear D gene. CDR1 MNHNY and CDR2 SVGAGI come from the germline V gene (reference sequence). The V end lost 0 bases, the J end lost 0 bases, and 12 bases lay between the germline ends. This CDR3 has 17 amino acids. CDR3 nucleotides: TGTGCCAGCAGTTACTCGTCTCCCTTACGCTCTGGAAACACCATATATTTT. Translation gives CASSYSSPLRSGNTIYF.

The chain couples TRBV18 to TRBJ2-4; D remains ambiguous. V lost 2 bases and J lost 3, with 8 bases in between. Looked up from germline, CDR1 is KGHSH and CDR2 is LQKENI. This CDR3 is 14 amino acids long. The CDR3 region is CASSPSVGKNIQYF. The CDR3 DNA sequence: TGTGCCAGCTCACCATCCGTCGGCAAAAACATTCAGTACTTC.

The chain combines TRBV11-3 with TRBJ2-7, with TRBD2 matching over 11 bases. Germline V gives CDR1 SGHNT, CDR2 YENEEA. V shed 5 bases and J 7 bases; nucleotides not matched to a gene: 4. The CDR3 has 13 amino acids. The CDR3 DNA reads TGTGCCAGCAGCCGGGGACTAGCGGAAGAGCAGTACTTC. Translation: CASSRGLAEEQYF.

This clonotype was counted only a few times. The rearrangement links TRBV4-1 to TRBJ2-7, with D possibly matching TRBD1 (6 bases). From germline, CDR1 is MGHRA and CDR2 YSYEKL. Trimming stripped 4 bases from V and 4 bases from J, with 23 bases between. The CDR3 spans 17 residues. The CDR3 here is CASSLRGYMHANYEQYF. CDR3 DNA: TGCGCCAGCAGCCTTAGGGGGTACATGCATGCTAATTACGAGCAGTACTTC.